The 6 T cell receptor beta chains given below trace back to one sample, sequenced in a study of blood T cell repertoires in COVID-19. Assay used: immunoSEQ multiplex PCR; TCRdb lists only in-frame clones, some missing. Here the sample spans about 370,000 clones, roughly nine tenths being singletons. The specimen was peripheral blood. The receptors stem from a young woman with COVID-19, enrolled during active disease.

V and J are TRBV10-3 and TRBJ1-2; 7 bases align to TRBD1. Germline V gene data show CDR1 as ENHRY and CDR2 as SYGVKD. This CDR3 is built from 15 residues. V lost 3 bases and J lost 4; bases outside the gene matches: 8. This CDR3 reads CAISELAQGGYGYTF. The DNA for the CDR3 is TGTGCCATCAGTGAACTGGCGCAGGGGGGCTATGGCTACACCTTC.

This chain joins TRBV3-1 (or the pseudogene TRBV3-2) and TRBJ2-3, with no clear D. V lost 0 bases and J lost 3, with 7 bases in between. This CDR3 comprises 14 residues. Germline CDR1 reads LGHDT; CDR2 reads YNNKEL (reference sequence). The DNA for the CDR3 is TGTGCCAGCAGCCAAGATGAGCTAACAGATACGCAGTATTTT. The encoded protein is CASSQDELTDTQYF.

The genes are TRBV3-1 (or the pseudogene TRBV3-2) and TRBJ2-1; the match to TRBD2 covers 13 bases. Trimming took 4 bases from V and 4 from J; bases not matched to a gene: 4. The germline V gene encodes CDR1 LGHDT and CDR2 YNNKEL (reference sequence). The CDR3 has 16 amino acids. The CDR3 DNA is TGTGCCAGCAGCCTCCCGGGACTAGCGGGATACAATGAGCAGTTCTTC. Its protein is CASSLPGLAGYNEQFF.

V usage is TRBV2 and J usage is TRBJ1-1; 10 bases line up with TRBD1. V gave up 6 bases and J gave up 1 base; unmatched junction bases: 8. This CDR3 comprises 16 residues. Per the germline V gene, CDR1 is SNHLY and CDR2 is FYNNEI. CDR3 sequence: CASRDRGIVANTEAFF. DNA for the CDR3: TGTGCCAGCAGGGACAGGGGGATTGTGGCGAACACTGAAGCTTTCTTT.

This clone was counted once. J is TRBJ2-5 and V is TRBV21-1; the table's D call, TRBD1, has no DNA check behind it. TRBV21-1 is a known pseudogene. The CDR3 totals 13 residues. The CDR3 DNA follows: TGTGCCAGCTCACGGACAGATCAAGAGACCCAGTACTTC. Encoded protein: CASSRTDQETQYF.

The chain uses TRBV27 and TRBJ2-1; D unresolved. The CDR3 sequence is 12 residues long. Germline assignment: CDR1 MNHEY and CDR2 SMNVEV (reference sequence). V lost 5 bases, J lost 4 bases, and 6 bases lay in between. DNA for the CDR3: TGTGCCAGCAGTCCTAGGTACAATGAGCAGTTCTTC. The encoded protein is CASSPRYNEQFF.